This TCR beta chain emerged from a study of T cell responses to AZD1222 COVID-19 vaccine. Study details: Second-dose groups at about 4 or about 12 weeks were pooled. Study-wide points: Distributed over spike, vaccine-associated CD4 TCRs predominated at 160-218 and 743-854. Clonal diversity may have been underestimated, and the donors were mostly white British, with more females than males. Rises in breadth and depth of Spike-specific TCRs came after two AZD1222 doses.

Germline-derived CDR1 and CDR2 are MGHRA and YSYEKL. V lost 11 bases, J lost 0 bases, and 24 bases stayed unmatched. The CDR3 spans 21 residues. The method was immunoSEQ multiplex PCR; TCRdb's version includes in-frame clones alone and lacks a portion of them. Among 100,000 to 110,000 clones, 87% were seen once, and the ten largest hold about a sixth. For this clone: What it binds is not known.

The chain employs TRBV4-1 and TRBJ2-1, with 11 positions matching TRBD2. The specimen comprised peripheral blood, sampled on day 0 of AZD1222 vaccination. This clonotype was obtained from an adult in good health. CDR3 sequence (DNA): TGCGCCGCCGCAAGAGGGGTACTAGCGGGAGAACGAGCGGGCTCCTACAATGAGCAGTTCTTC. Translated: CAAARGVLAGERAGSYNEQFF.